The 30 T cell receptor beta chains below all came from one sample that was sequenced in a study of blood T cell repertoires in COVID-19. Data came from immunoSEQ multiplex PCR; TCRdb stores just in-frame clones and leaves some out. The sample includes 120,000 or so clones, about four fifths seen only once; the top ten take approximately 18%. Material: peripheral blood. Every receptor here comes from a man under 40 with COVID-19, enrolled during active disease.

The CDR3 DNA follows: TGCGCCAGCAGCTTGGGGTCGGGGGAGGAGCAGTTCTTC. This encodes CASSLGSGEEQFF. The gene calls are TRBV5-1 and TRBJ2-1; perhaps TRBD2 as D (6 bases). Germline assignment: CDR1 SGHRS and CDR2 YFSETQ. Trimming took off 0 bases at V and 10 bases at J, with 11 bases between the two ends. The CDR3 is made up of 13 amino acids.

This rearrangement joins TRBV5-1 to TRBJ2-3; 7 positions agree with TRBD2. CDR1 and CDR2 (germline): SGHRS, YFSETQ. The CDR3 is 15 residues long. Trimming took 3 bases from V and 0 from J; bases not matched to a gene: 4. CDR3 loop: CASSWTGGSTDTQYF. In DNA form, the CDR3 reads TGCGCCAGCAGCTGGACCGGGGGGAGCACAGATACGCAGTATTTT.

The DNA for the CDR3 is TGTGCCAGCAGCTTCGACAGGAGTGGCCCAGATACGCAGTATTTT. Its protein product is CASSFDRSGPDTQYF. The chain recombines TRBV7-2 with TRBJ2-3; TRBD1 might be the D (6 bases). Trimming pared 3 bases from V and 4 bases from J, leaving 14 bases between. The germline CDR1 and CDR2 sequences are SGHTA and FQGNSA. CDR3 size: 15 residues.

This sequence joins TRBV11-3 and TRBJ1-1, with D possibly TRBD1 on 5 matching bases. Trimming removed 5 bases at V and 7 bases at J, with 14 bases between. Germline assignment: CDR1 SGHNT and CDR2 YENEEA. The CDR3 loop spans 13 amino acids. The DNA for the CDR3 is TGTGCCAGCAGCACCGGACAAGCTTTTGAAGCTTTCTTT. It codes for CASSTGQAFEAFF.

The chain links TRBV9 to TRBJ2-2; 8 nucleotides agree with TRBD1. V lost 0 bases, J lost 7 bases, and 8 bases stayed unmatched. This CDR3 comprises 16 residues. Germline values: CDR1 SGDLS, CDR2 YYNGEE. The CDR3 loop reads CASSVEAADRGGELFF. CDR3 DNA: TGTGCCAGCAGCGTAGAGGCTGCTGACAGGGGCGGGGAGCTGTTTTTT.

To note about this clone: The same CDR3 can be traced to other DNA sequences in this sample. The V gene is TRBV6-5, the J gene TRBJ1-1, with D possibly TRBD1 on 5 matching bases. The V end lost 2 bases, the J end lost 1 base, and 8 bases lay between the germline ends. Germline-derived CDR1 and CDR2 are MNHEY and SVGAGI. This CDR3 comprises 14 residues. The CDR3 coding sequence is TGTGCCAGCAGTTACGGGGGGTCGAACACTGAAGCTTTCTTT. This encodes CASSYGGSNTEAFF.

The V gene is TRBV6-2 or TRBV6-3, the J gene TRBJ2-7, with TRBD1 matching over 9 bases. After removal of 5 bases from V and 5 bases from J, the junction contained 4 bases not matched to a gene. CDR1 and CDR2 (germline): MNHEY, SVGEGT. The CDR3 sequence is 13 residues long. CDR3 in DNA: TGTGCCAGCAGTCCCGGGACAGGGCACGAGCAGTACTTC. Translated, it gives CASSPGTGHEQYF.

This chain uses TRBV4-3 with TRBJ2-3; no firm D call. This CDR3 is built from 14 residues. V was shortened by 4 bases and J by 1 base, with 9 bases between the two germline ends. The germline V gene has CDR1 LGHNA and CDR2 YSLEER. CDR3 sequence (DNA): TGCGCCAGCAGCCTCAACAGTGGCACAGATACGCAGTATTTT. Translation gives CASSLNSGTDTQYF.

The genes are TRBV12-5 and TRBJ2-7, with D perhaps TRBD1 (6 bases). The CDR3 covers 17 residues. Trimming shortened V by 9 bases and J by 6 bases, and 30 bases separated the two germline ends. Per the germline V gene, CDR1 is LGHNT and CDR2 is FRNRAP. CDR3 sequence reads: CASVTYRVKEPPCEQYF. The CDR3 DNA follows: TGTGCTAGCGTGACTTACAGGGTAAAAGAGCCTCCTTGCGAGCAGTACTTC.

The rearrangement links TRBV27 to TRBJ1-1, with TRBD1 matching 12 bases. The CDR3 has 19 amino acids. V gave up 5 bases and J gave up 0 bases; unmatched junction bases: 13. The germline V gene encodes CDR1 MNHEY and CDR2 SMNVEV (reference sequence). The CDR3 coding sequence is TGTGCCAGCAGTCCTATCGGGACAGGGGGCTTAGGACTGAACACTGAAGCTTTCTTT. Amino acid sequence: CASSPIGTGGLGLNTEAFF.

V usage is TRBV7-3 and J usage is TRBJ2-5; 7 positions match TRBD2. The CDR3 is 16 residues long. Germline CDR1 SGHTA, CDR2 FQGTGA. J gave up 2 bases and V 2 bases, and 8 bases lay outside the gene matches. The CDR3, as DNA: TGTGCCAGCAGCTTAGGGGCTAGCGGCCTACAAGAGACCCAGTACTTC. Protein product: CASSLGASGLQETQYF.

This clone was counted only a few times. This sequence joins TRBV5-1 and TRBJ2-1; TRBD1 matches 9 bases. Germline lookup yields CDR1 SGHRS and CDR2 YFSETQ. This CDR3 is 12 amino acids long. Losses at the gene ends were 0 bases for V and 13 bases for J; bases not matched to a gene: 2. CDR3 protein: CASSLDRGLQFF. The CDR3 DNA sequence: TGCGCCAGCAGCTTGGACAGGGGGCTTCAGTTCTTC.

This clone has just a few counts. The genes are TRBV5-6 and TRBJ2-7; D unclear. The length of the CDR3 is 14 residues. Germline-derived CDR1 and CDR2 are SGHDT and YYEEEE. With 4 bases removed from V and 5 bases from J, the gap between germline ends came to 16 bases. The CDR3 spells CASSIGELRNEQYF. In DNA, the CDR3 is TGTGCCAGCAGCATTGGAGAGCTACGAAACGAGCAGTACTTC.

The chain uses TRBV7-7 and TRBJ2-2, with TRBD2 matching over 7 bases. The CDR3 is made up of 16 amino acids. V lost 2 bases, J lost 0 bases, and 3 bases stayed unmatched. CDR1 and CDR2 from the germline V gene are SSHAT and FNYEAQ (reference sequence). This chain's CDR3 is CASSLTSAANTGELFF. Written as DNA, the CDR3 is TGTGCCAGCAGCTTAACTAGCGCAGCGAACACCGGGGAGCTGTTTTTT.

J is TRBJ2-3 and V is TRBV30; 9 bases align to TRBD1. After removal of 3 bases from V and 1 base from J, the junction contained 8 bases not matched to a gene. The length of the CDR3 is 16 residues. The germline gives CDR1 GTSNPN, CDR2 SVGIG (reference sequence). CDR3 DNA: TGTGCCTGGAGGATGACAGGGGGGATTGGCACAGATACGCAGTATTTT. Translation gives CAWRMTGGIGTDTQYF.

A single count supports this clone. The chain links TRBV2 to TRBJ1-1; perhaps TRBD1 as D (5 bases). Trimming removed 8 bases at V and 11 bases at J, with 18 bases between. The CDR3 spans 12 residues. Germline assignment: CDR1 SNHLY and CDR2 FYNNEI. For the CDR3, the DNA is TGTGCCAGCTCCCCGCGGGGGTGGGTGGCTTTCTTT. This codes for CASSPRGWVAFF.

The chain combines TRBV6-5 with TRBJ2-1; 11 bases match TRBD2. CDR1 and CDR2 from the germline V gene are MNHEY and SVGAGI. Trimming cost V 6 bases and J 9 bases; bases outside gene matches: 10. The CDR3 runs to 15 residues. The CDR3 DNA follows: TGTGCCAGCAGGCGGCTAGCGGGAGGAACCGGTGAGCAGTTCTTC. Translating it yields CASRRLAGGTGEQFF.

The J gene is TRBJ1-5, the V gene TRBV7-2; 7 bases agree with TRBD1. The CDR3 has 15 amino acids. Germline CDR1 and CDR2: SGHTA and FQGNSA. V shed 4 bases and J 2 bases; nucleotides not matched to a gene: 5. In DNA form, the CDR3 reads TGTGCCAGCAGCTCGAAAGGGGGCGGCAATCAGCCCCAGCATTTT. Translated: CASSSKGGGNQPQHF.

The chain couples TRBV27 to TRBJ2-7, with D possibly matching TRBD2 (5 bases). In germline, CDR1 is MNHEY, CDR2 SMNVEV (reference sequence). The CDR3 contains 12 residues. The V and J ends lost 4 bases and 3 bases respectively, with 7 bases between them. The DNA of the CDR3 is TGTGCCAGCAGTTACCGGGGCTACGAGCAGTACTTC. Its translation: CASSYRGYEQYF.

The chain couples TRBV3-1 (or the pseudogene TRBV3-2) to TRBJ2-1; 10 nucleotides match TRBD2. The junction had 5 bases not matched to a gene; V was cut back by 0 bases and J by 6 bases. Germline V gives CDR1 LGHDT, CDR2 YNNKEL (reference sequence). CDR3 size: 16 residues. The CDR3 region has the DNA TGTGCCAGCAGCCAAGAGGGGGCTAGCGGGGGCAATGAGCAGTTCTTC. It yields the protein CASSQEGASGGNEQFF.

The V call is TRBV10-3, the J call TRBJ2-5; 9 nucleotides agree with TRBD1. The trim removed 2 bases at V and 2 bases at J, leaving 3 bases unmatched. The germline V gene has CDR1 ENHRY and CDR2 SYGVKD. This CDR3 spans 15 amino acids. The CDR3: CAISEPTGGQETQYF. Here the CDR3 DNA reads TGTGCCATCAGTGAGCCGACAGGGGGGCAAGAGACCCAGTACTTC.

V gene TRBV7-9 combines with J gene TRBJ1-6; D uncertain. The CDR3 is made up of 14 amino acids. Trimming removed 5 bases at V and 4 bases at J, with 9 bases between. Germline CDR1 SEHNR, CDR2 FQNEAQ (reference sequence). CDR3 region: CASSPGEYNSPLHF. CDR3 in DNA: TGTGCCAGCAGCCCCGGGGAATATAATTCACCCCTCCACTTT.

The genes are TRBV30 and TRBJ1-2; D remains ambiguous. Germline lookup yields CDR1 GTSNPN and CDR2 SVGIG (reference sequence). CDR3 length: 13 amino acids. V lost 1 base and J 8 bases, leaving 14 bases between the germline ends. Here the CDR3 DNA reads TGTGCCTGGAGTGGAAGAGAGCTATACGGCTACACCTTC. Protein product: CAWSGRELYGYTF.

The chain employs TRBV29-1 and TRBJ1-1, with D tentatively TRBD1 (5 bases). Germline-derived CDR1 and CDR2 are SQVTM and ANQGSEA. This CDR3 is 14 amino acids long. The germline V and J ends were trimmed by 5 bases and 1 base, with 14 bases remaining between them. CDR3 sequence: CSVRAGWENTEAFF. Written as DNA, the CDR3 is TGCAGCGTTCGGGCAGGGTGGGAGAACACTGAAGCTTTCTTT. The entire variable domain, with the rest obtained from reference TRBV29-1 and TRBJ1-1, is as follows: SAVISQKPSRDICQRGTSLTIQCQVDSQVTMMFWYRQQPGQSLTLIATANQGSEATYESGFVIDKFPISRPNLTFSTLTVSNMSPEDSSIYLCSVRAGWENTEAFFGQGTRLTVV.

V gene TRBV15 combines with J gene TRBJ2-2; no firm D call. The CDR3 has 15 residues. The germline V gene has CDR1 LNHNV and CDR2 YYDKDF (reference sequence). V lost 4 bases, J lost 0 bases, and 9 bases lay in between. The CDR3 region is CATSKSKTNTGELFF. For the CDR3, the DNA is TGTGCCACCAGCAAAAGCAAGACGAACACCGGGGAGCTGTTTTTT.

The rearrangement links TRBV24-1 to TRBJ1-2, with D perhaps matching TRBD1 (6 bases). CDR3 size: 13 residues. V was trimmed by 4 bases and J by 2 bases, leaving 7 bases between them. CDR1 KGHDR and CDR2 SFDVKD come from the germline V gene. CDR3 coding DNA: TGTGCCACCAGTGAACAGGGAAACTATGGCTACACCTTC. As protein: CATSEQGNYGYTF.

A few counts support this clone. The chain recombines TRBV5-6 with TRBJ1-1, with TRBD1 identical over 7 bases. This CDR3 has 14 amino acids. Germline values: CDR1 SGHDT, CDR2 YYEEEE. V gave up 4 bases and J gave up 8 bases; unmatched junction bases: 11. The CDR3 loop is CASSQTGEIPEAFF. The CDR3 DNA sequence: TGTGCCAGCAGCCAAACAGGGGAAATACCGGAAGCTTTCTTT.

This clone was seen a handful of times. This chain joins TRBV6-5 and TRBJ2-7, with 11 bases identical to TRBD2. This CDR3 spans 14 amino acids. Trimming at V came to 4 bases and at J to 7 bases, leaving 6 bases not matched to a gene. The germline V gene encodes CDR1 MNHEY and CDR2 SVGAGI. The DNA for the CDR3 is TGTGCCAGCAGTTCGTTAGCGGGGGGGAAGGAGCAGTACTTC. Residues: CASSSLAGGKEQYF.

V usage is TRBV9 and J usage is TRBJ2-1; 10 bases line up with TRBD1. The germline V gene has CDR1 SGDLS and CDR2 YYNGEE. V lost 2 bases, J lost 8 bases, and 7 bases stayed unmatched. The CDR3 is 15 residues long. The CDR3 sequence is CASSVGTGVFDEQFF. CDR3 nucleotide sequence: TGTGCCAGCAGCGTTGGGACAGGGGTATTTGATGAGCAGTTCTTC.

The chain employs TRBV28 and TRBJ1-5; a possible D gene is TRBD1 (6 bases). In germline, CDR1 is MDHEN, CDR2 SYDVKM. V lost 4 bases and J 0 bases, leaving 37 bases between the germline ends. The CDR3 has 24 amino acids. The CDR3 region has the DNA TGTGCCAGCAGTTCCGATTACCTCCTGGGGGGGCGCCGGTCAGGAGGAGGTAGCAATCAGCCCCAGCATTTT. Amino acid sequence: CASSSDYLLGGRRSGGGSNQPQHF.